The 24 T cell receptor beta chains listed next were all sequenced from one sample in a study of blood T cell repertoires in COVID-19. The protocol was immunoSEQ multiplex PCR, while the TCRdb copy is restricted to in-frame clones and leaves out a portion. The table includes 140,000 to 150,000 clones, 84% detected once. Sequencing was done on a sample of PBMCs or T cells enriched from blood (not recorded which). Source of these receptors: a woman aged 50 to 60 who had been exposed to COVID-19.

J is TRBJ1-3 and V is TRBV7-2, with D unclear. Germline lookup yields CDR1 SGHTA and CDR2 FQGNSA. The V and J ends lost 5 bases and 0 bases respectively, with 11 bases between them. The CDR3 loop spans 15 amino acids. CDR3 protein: CASSAPGSSGNTIYF. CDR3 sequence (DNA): TGTGCCAGCAGCGCCCCGGGTAGCTCTGGAAACACCATATATTTT.

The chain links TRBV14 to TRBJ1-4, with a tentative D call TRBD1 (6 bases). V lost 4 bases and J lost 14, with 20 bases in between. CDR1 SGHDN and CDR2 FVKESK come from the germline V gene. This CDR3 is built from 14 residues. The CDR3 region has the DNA TGTGCCAGCAGCCTGTCGCCAGGGGCAGTGGGGCTGTTTTTT. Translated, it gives CASSLSPGAVGLFF.

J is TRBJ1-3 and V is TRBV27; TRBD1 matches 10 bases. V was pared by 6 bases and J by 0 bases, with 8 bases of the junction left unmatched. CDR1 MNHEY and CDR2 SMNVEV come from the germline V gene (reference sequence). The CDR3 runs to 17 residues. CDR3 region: CASRLTGTGASGNTIYF. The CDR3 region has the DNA TGTGCCAGCAGGTTAACCGGGACAGGGGCCTCTGGAAACACCATATATTTT.

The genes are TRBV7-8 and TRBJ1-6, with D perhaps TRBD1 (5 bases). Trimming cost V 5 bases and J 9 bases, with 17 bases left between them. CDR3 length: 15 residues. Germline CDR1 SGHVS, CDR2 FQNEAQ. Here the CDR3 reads CASSPDPGWSSPLHF. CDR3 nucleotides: TGTGCCAGCAGCCCGGACCCAGGGTGGAGTTCACCCCTCCACTTT.

CDR3 bases: TGTGCTAGTGGAGGGGTACAGGGCCTCGCTGTGGCTTTCTTT. Translated: CASGGVQGLAVAFF. The chain uses TRBV12-5 and TRBJ1-1, with D maybe TRBD1 (6 bases). The CDR3 is 14 residues long. CDR1 LGHNT and CDR2 FRNRAP come from the germline V gene. V lost 6 bases, J lost 11 bases, and 22 bases lay in between.

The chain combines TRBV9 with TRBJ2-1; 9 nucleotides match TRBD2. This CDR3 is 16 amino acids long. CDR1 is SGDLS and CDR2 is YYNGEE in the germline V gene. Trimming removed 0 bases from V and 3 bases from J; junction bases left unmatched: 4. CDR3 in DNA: TGTGCCAGCAGCGTAGCCCAGCGGGGGGACTACAATGAGCAGTTCTTC. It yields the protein CASSVAQRGDYNEQFF.

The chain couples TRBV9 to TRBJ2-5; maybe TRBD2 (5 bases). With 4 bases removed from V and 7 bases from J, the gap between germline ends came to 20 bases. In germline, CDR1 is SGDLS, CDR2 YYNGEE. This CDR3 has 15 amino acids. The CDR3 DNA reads TGTGCCAGCAGCCCAGGCACGCGGGCGACGGGGACCCAGTACTTC. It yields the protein CASSPGTRATGTQYF.

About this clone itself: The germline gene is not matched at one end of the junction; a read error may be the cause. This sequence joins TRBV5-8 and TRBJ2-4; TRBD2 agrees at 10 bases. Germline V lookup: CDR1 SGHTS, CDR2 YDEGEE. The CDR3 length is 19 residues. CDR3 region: CASCFGLAGAPPPKNIQYF. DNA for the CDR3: TGTGCCAGCTGCTTTGGTCTAGCGGGGGCCCCACCACCCAAAAACATTCAGTACTTC.

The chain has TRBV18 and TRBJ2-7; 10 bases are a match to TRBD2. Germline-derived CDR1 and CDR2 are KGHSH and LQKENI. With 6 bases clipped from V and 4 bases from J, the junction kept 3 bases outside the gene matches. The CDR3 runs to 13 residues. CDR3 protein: CASSRTSGYEQYF. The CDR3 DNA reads TGTGCCAGCTCCCGGACTAGCGGTTACGAGCAGTACTTC. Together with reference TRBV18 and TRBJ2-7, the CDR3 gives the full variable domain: NAGVMQNPRHLVRRRGQEARLRCSPMKGHSHVYWYRQLPEEGLKFMVYLQKENIIDESGMPKERFSAEFPKEGPSILRIQQVVRGDSAAYFCASSRTSGYEQYFGPGTRLTVT.

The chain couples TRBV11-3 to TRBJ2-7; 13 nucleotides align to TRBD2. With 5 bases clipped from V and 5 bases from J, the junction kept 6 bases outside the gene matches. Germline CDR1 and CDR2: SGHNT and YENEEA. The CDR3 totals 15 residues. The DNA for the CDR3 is TGTGCCAGCAGCCTGGGACTAGCGGGGTCCCACGAGCAGTACTTC. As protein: CASSLGLAGSHEQYF.

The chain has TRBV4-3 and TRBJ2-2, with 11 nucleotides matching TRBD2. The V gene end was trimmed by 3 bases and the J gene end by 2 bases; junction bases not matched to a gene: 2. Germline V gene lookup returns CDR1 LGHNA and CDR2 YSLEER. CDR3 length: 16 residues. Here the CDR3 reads CASSQGLAVNTGELFF. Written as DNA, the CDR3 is TGCGCCAGCAGCCAGGGACTAGCGGTTAACACCGGGGAGCTGTTTTTT.

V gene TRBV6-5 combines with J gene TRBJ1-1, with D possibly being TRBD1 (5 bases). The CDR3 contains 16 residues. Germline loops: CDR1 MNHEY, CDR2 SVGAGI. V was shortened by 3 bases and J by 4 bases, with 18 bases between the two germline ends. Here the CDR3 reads CASSYLRRAQGTEAFF. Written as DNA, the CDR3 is TGTGCCAGCAGTTATCTACGAAGGGCCCAGGGCACTGAAGCTTTCTTT.

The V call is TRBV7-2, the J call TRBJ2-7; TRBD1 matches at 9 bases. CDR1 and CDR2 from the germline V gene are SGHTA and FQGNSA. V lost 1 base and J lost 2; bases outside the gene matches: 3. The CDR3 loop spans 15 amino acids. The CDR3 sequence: CASSLDGTGTYEQYF. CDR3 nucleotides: TGTGCCAGCAGCTTAGACGGGACAGGGACCTACGAGCAGTACTTC. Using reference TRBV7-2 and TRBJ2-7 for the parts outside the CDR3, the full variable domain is GAGVSQSPSNKVTEKGKDVELRCDPISGHTALYWYRQSLGQGLEFLIYFQGNSAPDKSGLPSDRFSAERTGGSVSTLTIQRTQQEDSAVYLCASSLDGTGTYEQYFGPGTRLTVT.

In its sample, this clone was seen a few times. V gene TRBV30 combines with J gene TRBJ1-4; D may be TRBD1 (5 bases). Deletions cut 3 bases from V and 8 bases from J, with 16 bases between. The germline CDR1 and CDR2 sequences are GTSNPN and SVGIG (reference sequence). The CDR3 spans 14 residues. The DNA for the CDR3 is TGTGCCTGGAGAGGCATGGGGGGGAAGGAAAAACTGTTTTTT. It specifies CAWRGMGGKEKLFF.

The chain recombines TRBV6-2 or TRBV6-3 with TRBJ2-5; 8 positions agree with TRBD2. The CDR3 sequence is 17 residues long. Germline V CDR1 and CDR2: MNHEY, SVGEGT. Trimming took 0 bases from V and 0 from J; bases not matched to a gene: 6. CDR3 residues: CASSYSRQRGYQETQYF. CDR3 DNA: TGTGCCAGCAGTTACTCGCGCCAGCGGGGGTACCAAGAGACCCAGTACTTC.

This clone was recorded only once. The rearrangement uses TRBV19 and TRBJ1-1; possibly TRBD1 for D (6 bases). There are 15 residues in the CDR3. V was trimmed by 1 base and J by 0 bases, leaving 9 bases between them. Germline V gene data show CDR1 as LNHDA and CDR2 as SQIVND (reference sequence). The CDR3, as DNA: TGTGCCAGTAGTATAGTGGGGACATTGAACACTGAAGCTTTCTTT. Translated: CASSIVGTLNTEAFF.

CDR3 protein: CASSPGAGNTEAFF. The DNA of the CDR3 is TGTGCCAGCAGCCCTGGCGCAGGCAACACTGAAGCTTTCTTT. The chain joins TRBV7-9 to TRBJ1-1, with D unclear. V lost 5 bases to trimming and J lost 2 bases, with 12 bases between them. Germline V gene sequence: CDR1 SEHNR, CDR2 FQNEAQ (reference sequence). This CDR3 comprises 14 residues.

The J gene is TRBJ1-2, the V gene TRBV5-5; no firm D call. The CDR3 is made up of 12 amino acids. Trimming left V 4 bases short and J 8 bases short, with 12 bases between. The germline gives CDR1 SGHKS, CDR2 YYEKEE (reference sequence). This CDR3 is CASSPDIGGYTF. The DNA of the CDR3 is TGTGCCAGCAGCCCTGACATCGGAGGCTACACCTTC.

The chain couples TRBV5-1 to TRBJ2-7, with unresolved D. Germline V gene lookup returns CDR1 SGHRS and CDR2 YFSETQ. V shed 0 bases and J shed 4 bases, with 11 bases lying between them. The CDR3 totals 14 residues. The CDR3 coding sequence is TGCGCCAGCAGCTTGGAAGCGTTGAGTTACGAGCAGTACTTC. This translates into CASSLEALSYEQYF.

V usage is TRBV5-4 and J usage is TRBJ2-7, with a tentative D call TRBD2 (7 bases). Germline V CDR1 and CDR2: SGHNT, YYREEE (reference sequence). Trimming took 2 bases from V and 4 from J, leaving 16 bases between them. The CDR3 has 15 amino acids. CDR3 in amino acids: CASSFGGQSLYEQYF. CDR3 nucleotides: TGTGCCAGCAGCTTCGGGGGGCAGTCTTTATACGAGCAGTACTTC. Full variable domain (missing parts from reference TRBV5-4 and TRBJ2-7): ETGVTQSPTHLIKTRGQQVTLRCSSQSGHNTVSWYQQALGQGPQFIFQYYREEENGRGNFPPRFSGLQFPNYSSELNVNALELDDSALYLCASSFGGQSLYEQYFGPGTRLTVT.

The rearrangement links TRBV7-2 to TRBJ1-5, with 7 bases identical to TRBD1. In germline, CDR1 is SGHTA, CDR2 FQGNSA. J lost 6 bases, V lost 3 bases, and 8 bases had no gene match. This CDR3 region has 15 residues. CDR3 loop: CASSLEGAPGQPQHF. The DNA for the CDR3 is TGTGCCAGCAGCTTGGAGGGGGCGCCGGGTCAGCCCCAGCATTTT.

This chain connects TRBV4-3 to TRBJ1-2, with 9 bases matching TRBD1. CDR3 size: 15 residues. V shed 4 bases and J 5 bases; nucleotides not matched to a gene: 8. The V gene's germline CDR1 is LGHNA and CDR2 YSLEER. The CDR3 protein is CASSRGGTGQYGYTF. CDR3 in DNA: TGCGCCAGCAGCCGTGGAGGGACAGGGCAATATGGCTACACCTTC.

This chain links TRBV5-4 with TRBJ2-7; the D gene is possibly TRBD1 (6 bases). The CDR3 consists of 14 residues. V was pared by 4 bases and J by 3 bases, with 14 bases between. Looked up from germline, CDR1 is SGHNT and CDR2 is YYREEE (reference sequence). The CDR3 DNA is TGTGCCAGCAGCCCCTCAGCACAGGGCTACGAGCAGTACTTC. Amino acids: CASSPSAQGYEQYF.

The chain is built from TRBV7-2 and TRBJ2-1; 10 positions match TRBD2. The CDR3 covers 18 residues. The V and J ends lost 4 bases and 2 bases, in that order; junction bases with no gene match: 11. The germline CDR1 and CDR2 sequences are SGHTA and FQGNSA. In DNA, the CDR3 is TGTGCCAGCAGCTCAACCTCAAGCGGGGGGGCGCCCTACAATGAGCAGTTCTTC. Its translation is CASSSTSSGGAPYNEQFF.